The 31 T cell receptor beta chains listed next were all sequenced from one sample in a study of blood T cells in healthy people across ages (dated by TCRdb to about 2015). Libraries were constructed by 5' RACE. Instrument on record: Illumina HiSeq 2500. The second PCR ran for about 7 to 11 cycles and used a J-beta primer mix along with a sample-barcoded 5' primer. TCRdb ran its own pipeline on the public reads, namely fastp trimming at Q25 and MiXCR clone calling, and kept in-frame beta chains. Rows are unified per CDR3 protein, each entry keeping the most common DNA and genes. The sample table holds some 940,000 distinct CDR3 sequences, of which just under 30% were seen once. Of the sample, about 9.4% is held by the ten largest clones. Another study also made use of these data, one on T cells of mothers and their children.

What was sequenced was blood. The source is a woman aged 40 to 55 in good health.

The rearrangement joins TRBV27 to TRBJ2-5, with 8 bases lining up with TRBD1. V shed 6 bases, J shed 11 bases, and the junction held 5 bases outside the gene matches. Germline CDR1 reads MNHEY; CDR2 reads SMNVEV (reference sequence). This CDR3 comprises 11 residues. This CDR3 is CASRTGVKQYF. The CDR3 DNA is TGTGCCAGCAGGACAGGGGTCAAGCAGTACTTC.

This rearrangement joins TRBV28 to TRBJ1-6; 8 nucleotides align to TRBD1. Germline lookup yields CDR1 MDHEN and CDR2 SYDVKM. This CDR3 has 16 residues. The V and J ends lost 6 bases and 10 bases, in that order; junction bases with no gene match: 14. The CDR3 bases are TGTGCCAGCAGCAGCCTAGGACAGGGCCTTGGGTCACCCCTCCACTTT. Translating it yields CASSSLGQGLGSPLHF.

This clonotype was seen a handful of times. V and J are TRBV7-2 and TRBJ2-7, with D unresolved. The germline gives CDR1 SGHTA, CDR2 FQGNSA. The CDR3 loop spans 14 amino acids. V was shortened by 4 bases and J by 2 bases, with 12 bases between the two germline ends. The CDR3 DNA sequence: TGTGCCAGCAGCTCCGGATCAGGACCCTACGAGCAGTACTTC. Protein product: CASSSGSGPYEQYF. Together with reference TRBV7-2 and TRBJ2-7, the CDR3 gives the full variable domain: GAGVSQSPSNKVTEKGKDVELRCDPISGHTALYWYRQSLGQGLEFLIYFQGNSAPDKSGLPSDRFSAERTGGSVSTLTIQRTQQEDSAVYLCASSSGSGPYEQYFGPGTRLTVT.

This clonotype was seen at least ten times. The rearrangement links TRBV12-3 or TRBV12-4 to TRBJ2-5; unclear D gene. V lost 2 bases and J lost 2, with 9 bases in between. This CDR3 spans 14 amino acids. CDR3 bases: TGTGCCAGCAGTTTACGCCGGGTACAAGAGACCCAGTACTTC. Amino acid sequence: CASSLRRVQETQYF.

This clonotype was seen just once. The chain uses TRBV7-9 and TRBJ2-3, with D perhaps assigned TRBD1 or TRBD2 (6 bases each). Germline V gives CDR1 SEHNR, CDR2 FQNEAQ (reference sequence). Trimming shortened V by 5 bases and J by 2 bases, and 20 bases separated the two germline ends. This CDR3 has 17 amino acids. The CDR3 sequence is CASSRLGGLELTDTQYF. The CDR3 nucleotides are TGTGCCAGCAGCCGACTCGGGGGCCTTGAGCTCACAGATACGCAGTATTTT.

This sequence joins TRBV27 and TRBJ2-7, with 10 bases identical to TRBD2. V lost 10 bases, J lost 1 base, and 7 bases stayed unmatched. The CDR3 has 14 amino acids. The germline V gene has CDR1 MNHEY and CDR2 SMNVEV (reference sequence). The CDR3 spells CANRSGGASYEQYF. For the CDR3, the DNA is TGTGCCAACAGGAGCGGGGGGGCTTCCTACGAGCAGTACTTC.

This clonotype was recorded at least ten times. The V and J genes are TRBV6-1 and TRBJ2-3; possibly TRBD1 for D (5 bases). This CDR3 contains 15 residues. Germline V gene data show CDR1 as MNHNS and CDR2 as SASEGT. Trimming pared 7 bases from V and 6 bases from J, leaving 20 bases between. The CDR3 coding sequence is TGTGCCAGCAAGGAGTCCCAGGGATCCGTGGATACGCAGTATTTT. Its translation: CASKESQGSVDTQYF.

The J gene is TRBJ1-1, the V gene TRBV5-1; 8 bases are shared with TRBD1. CDR1 is SGHRS and CDR2 is YFSETQ in the germline V gene. The CDR3 totals 16 residues. Losses at the gene ends were 3 bases for V and 8 bases for J; bases not matched to a gene: 15. The chain's CDR3 is CASSWKPIQGATEAFF. CDR3 DNA: TGCGCCAGCAGCTGGAAGCCAATCCAGGGGGCCACAGAAGCTTTCTTT.

The chain combines TRBV20-1 with TRBJ2-5, with TRBD2 matching over 13 bases. Germline V gives CDR1 DFQATT, CDR2 SNEGSKA (reference sequence). V shed 0 bases, J shed 11 bases, and the junction held 21 bases outside the gene matches. The CDR3 has 19 amino acids. In DNA, the CDR3 is TGCAGTGCTAGAGATAACATACTACTAGCGGGGGGGGACCTTTTAAAGCAGTACTTC. Amino acid sequence: CSARDNILLAGGDLLKQYF.

This clonotype has a handful of counts. The chain is built from TRBV7-9 and TRBJ2-3, with a weak D call TRBD1 (5 bases). V was shortened by 2 bases and J by 3 bases, with 12 bases between the two germline ends. This CDR3 region has 15 residues. Germline V lookup: CDR1 SEHNR, CDR2 FQNEAQ (reference sequence). CDR3 sequence (DNA): TGTGCCAGCAGCTTATTGGCTAAGGGGACAGATACGCAGTATTTT. Encoded protein: CASSLLAKGTDTQYF.

This clonotype was counted ten times or more. The chain combines TRBV7-3 with TRBJ2-6; D remains unclear. Per the germline V gene, CDR1 is SGHTA and CDR2 is FQGTGA. With 5 bases removed from V and 4 bases from J, the gap between germline ends came to 15 bases. This CDR3 is 16 amino acids long. For the CDR3, the DNA is TGTGCCAGCAGCCCTATGGCAGTCGCCGGGGCCAACGTCCTGACTTTC. As protein: CASSPMAVAGANVLTF.

The chain joins TRBV6-2 or TRBV6-3 to TRBJ1-2; D is unresolved. The CDR3 has 12 amino acids. V was clipped by 6 bases and J by 4 bases, with 9 bases between them. Germline V gene data show CDR1 as MNHEY and CDR2 as SVGEGT. In DNA, the CDR3 is TGTGCCAGCAGCGGGAACATCTATGGCTACACCTTC. Translating gives CASSGNIYGYTF.

This chain joins TRBV27 and TRBJ2-7; 11 bases line up with TRBD1. The DNA matches TRBJ2-5 better at its end, which makes the J call doubtful. This CDR3 has 16 amino acids. Germline-derived CDR1 and CDR2 are MNHEY and SMNVEV (reference sequence). CDR3 bases: TGTGCCAGCAATCGCTTCTCCGGGACAGGGGGACAGACCCAGTACTTC. It translates to CASNRFSGTGGQTQYF.

This clonotype was picked up a small number of times. This sequence joins TRBV5-1 and TRBJ1-5; TRBD1 is a possible D gene (5 bases). V shed 0 bases and J shed 1 base, with 14 bases lying between them. The CDR3 length is 17 residues. The germline V gene has CDR1 SGHRS and CDR2 YFSETQ. CDR3 coding DNA: TGCGCCAGCAGCTTGGTACCAGGGTCTGGGAGCAATCAGCCCCAGCATTTT. It translates to CASSLVPGSGSNQPQHF.

This clonotype occurred once. The V and J genes are TRBV5-4 and TRBJ1-1; perhaps TRBD1 as D (5 bases). The CDR3 has 15 residues. Deletions cut 2 bases from V and 0 bases from J, with 11 bases between. The germline V gene encodes CDR1 SGHNT and CDR2 YYREEE (reference sequence). The CDR3 sequence is CASSFPAGMNTEAFF. DNA of the CDR3: TGTGCCAGCAGCTTTCCGGCAGGGATGAACACTGAAGCTTTCTTT.

The table lists this clonotype with a few counts. The V gene is TRBV20-1, the J gene TRBJ1-2; the D is unclear. The germline V gene has CDR1 DFQATT and CDR2 SNEGSKA (reference sequence). V was trimmed by 3 bases and J by 3 bases, leaving 11 bases between them. The CDR3 totals 13 residues. CDR3 sequence: CSARGEYHYGYTF. The CDR3 coding sequence is TGCAGTGCTAGGGGAGAGTATCACTATGGCTACACCTTC.

This clonotype showed up many times. V gene TRBV9 combines with J gene TRBJ2-3, with D possibly being TRBD1 (5 bases). CDR3 size: 15 residues. The V gene lost 1 base and the J gene lost 5 bases, with 14 bases spanning the gap. CDR1 is SGDLS, CDR2 YYNGEE, per germline. The CDR3 sequence: CASSVSGASGDTQYF. CDR3 DNA: TGTGCCAGCAGCGTATCTGGGGCCTCCGGAGATACGCAGTATTTT.

The V gene is TRBV9, the J gene TRBJ1-4; 8 positions match TRBD1. V lost 4 bases, J lost 8 bases, and 13 bases stayed unmatched. The V gene's germline CDR1 is SGDLS and CDR2 YYNGEE. CDR3 length equals 16 residues. The CDR3, as DNA: TGTGCCAGCAGCCCGACGACAGGGGCCCGCGGAGAAAAACTGTTTTTT. Protein: CASSPTTGARGEKLFF.

On this clonotype itself: This may arise from a read error, as a much more abundant clone is one base away. Since the CDR3 does not end with the conserved phenylalanine or tryptophan, this likely comes from a read error. The rearrangement links TRBV6-5 to TRBJ2-1; D not resolved. Trimming shortened V by 4 bases and J by 7 bases, and 20 bases separated the two germline ends. Germline V gene lookup returns CDR1 MNHEY and CDR2 SVGAGI. This CDR3 is 16 amino acids long. CDR3 bases: TGTGCCAGCAGTTCCAGAGCTGGTTTGGACGGAAATGAGCAGTTCTTA. Its translation: CASSSRAGLDGNEQFL.

Turning to this clonotype: A much bigger clone sits one base away, suggesting this may be a read error. The chain recombines TRBV7-2 with TRBJ2-1; 8 nucleotides agree with TRBD2. Germline CDR1 SGHTA, CDR2 FQGNSA. V lost 5 bases, J lost 10 bases, and 10 bases stayed unmatched. This CDR3 comprises 14 residues. CDR3 amino acids: CASSTGLVSYEQFF. CDR3 DNA: TGTGCCAGCAGCACGGGACTAGTCTCCTACGAGCAGTTCTTC.

Of note for this clonotype: A much bigger clone sits one base away, suggesting this may be a read error. The chain combines TRBV6-5 with TRBJ2-7, with a possible D match to TRBD1 (6 bases). The J call may be mistaken, given a closer DNA end match to TRBJ2-5. Germline CDR1 MNHEY, CDR2 SVGAGI. The CDR3 sequence is 14 residues long. DNA for the CDR3: TGTGCCAGCAGTTCCGGGATCAGGGGAGAGACCCAGTACTTC. Translation gives CASSSGIRGETQYF.

The table lists this clonotype with many counts. This chain connects TRBV12-5 to TRBJ2-5; 9 nucleotides align to TRBD1. The CDR3 covers 17 residues. The J segment lost 5 bases and the V segment lost 0 bases, leaving 10 bases of the junction unmatched. The germline CDR1 and CDR2 sequences are LGHNT and FRNRAP. The DNA for the CDR3 is TGTGCTAGTGGTTTGGTATTGGGACAGGGTCTGGGGGAGACCCAGTACTTC. Its translation: CASGLVLGQGLGETQYF. The entire variable domain, with the rest obtained from reference TRBV12-5 and TRBJ2-5, is as follows: DARVTQTPRHKVTEMGQEVTMRCQPILGHNTVFWYRQTMMQGLELLAYFRNRAPLDDSGMPKDRFSAEMPDATLATLKIQPSEPRDSAVYFCASGLVLGQGLGETQYFGPGTRLLVL.

V and J are TRBV20-1 and TRBJ2-3; D might be TRBD1 or TRBD2, each matching 6 bases. CDR1 and CDR2 from the germline V gene are DFQATT and SNEGSKA (reference sequence). The length of the CDR3 is 13 residues. With 7 bases removed from V and 2 bases from J, the gap between germline ends came to 13 bases. This CDR3 reads CSVPGATTDTQYF. Written as DNA, the CDR3 is TGCAGTGTCCCGGGGGCAACCACAGATACGCAGTATTTT.

As for this clonotype: This may arise from a read error, as a much more abundant clone is one base away. The V call is TRBV5-1, the J call TRBJ2-5, with TRBD1 as a possible D gene (6 bases). CDR1 and CDR2 from the germline V gene are SGHRS and YFSETQ. The length of the CDR3 is 14 residues. In nucleotides, the CDR3 is TGCGCCAGCAGCTTGGACAGGGAGAGAGAGACCCGGTACTTC. The encoded protein is CASSLDRERETRYF. The full variable domain, with the rest looked up from reference TRBV5-1 and TRBJ2-5, is KAGVTQTPRYLIKTRGQQVTLSCSPISGHRSVSWYQQTPGQGLQFLFEYFSETQRNKGNFPGRFSGRQFSNSRSEMNVSTLELGDSALYLCASSLDRERETRYFGPGTRLLVL.

The chain joins TRBV10-3 to TRBJ2-1; 8 bases are shared with TRBD2. Germline CDR1 is ENHRY and CDR2 is SYGVKD. This CDR3 has 16 amino acids. V gave up 4 bases and J gave up 6 bases; unmatched junction bases: 11. This CDR3 is CAISVQAPAGVNEQFF. Written as DNA, the CDR3 is TGTGCCATCAGTGTTCAGGCGCCAGCGGGGGTCAATGAGCAGTTCTTC.

There are many counts of this clonotype. The CDR3 is CSVDLVWGTAPNYGYTF. CDR3 bases: TGCAGCGTTGATTTAGTTTGGGGGACAGCCCCTAACTATGGCTACACCTTC. The chain uses TRBV29-1 and TRBJ1-2; 7 bases line up with TRBD1. The CDR3 contains 17 residues. The V segment lost 3 bases and the J segment 0 bases; nucleotides outside the gene matches: 13. The germline V gene has CDR1 SQVTM and CDR2 ANQGSEA.

The chain carries TRBV21-1 and TRBJ2-6. TRBV21-1 is recorded as a pseudogene. This CDR3 has 17 residues. The CDR3 reads CASSKPGSTSGANVRTF. The CDR3 region has the DNA TGTGCCAGCAGCAAACCAGGTTCTACATCTGGGGCCAACGTCCGGACTTTC.

A note on this clonotype: The junction departs from germline at one end; a sequencing error may be responsible. The rearrangement joins TRBV18 to TRBJ1-1; D possibly corresponds to TRBD1 (5 bases). The CDR3 loop spans 16 amino acids. CDR1 is KGHSH and CDR2 is LQKENI in the germline V gene. The CDR3 DNA reads as TGTGCCGGCTCACCACCAGCAGGGAAGATGAACACTGAAGCTTTCTTT. It specifies CAGSPPAGKMNTEAFF.

This chain links TRBV29-1 with TRBJ2-3, with 8 nucleotides matching TRBD2. Germline CDR1 and CDR2: SQVTM and ANQGSEA. After removal of 6 bases from V and 2 bases from J, the junction contained 10 bases not matched to a gene. This CDR3 has 15 residues. The CDR3 spells CSVGASGGPTDTQYF. The CDR3 DNA reads TGCAGCGTGGGGGCCAGCGGGGGACCCACAGATACGCAGTATTTT.

This clonotype was observed at least ten times. The chain employs TRBV15 and TRBJ1-2; D is unresolved. V lost 0 bases and J lost 8, with 7 bases in between. The CDR3 consists of 12 residues. Germline-derived CDR1 and CDR2 are LNHNV and YYDKDF (reference sequence). CDR3 loop: CATSRDLGGYTF. CDR3 DNA sequence: TGTGCCACCAGCAGAGATCTAGGGGGCTACACCTTC.

The chain links TRBV11-3 to TRBJ2-1; D is possibly TRBD1 or TRBD2 (5 bases each). The better agreement between TRBJ2-7 and the DNA end casts doubt on the J call. CDR3 size: 15 residues. Germline loops: CDR1 SGHNT, CDR2 YENEEA. The CDR3 spells CASSSRDGAYNEQYF. Written as DNA, the CDR3 is TGTGCCAGCAGCTCCCGGGACGGTGCTTACAATGAGCAGTACTTC.